Below are 22 T cell receptor beta chains sequenced from a single sample in a study of cytomegalovirus exposure and HLA in healthy donors. Only in-frame clones appear in the TCRdb table, and some are missing; sequencing was by immunoSEQ multiplex PCR. The sample includes roughly 79,000 clones, 93% of them seen just once. The sequenced material came from PBMCs. These receptors came from a man aged 18 to 30 in good health and CMV-seronegative.

This CDR3 reads CASSLGGQGANQPQHF. CDR3 DNA sequence: TGTGCCAGCAGCTTGGGAGGACAGGGGGCGAATCAGCCCCAGCATTTT. The chain links TRBV5-6 to TRBJ1-5; 11 bases are shared with TRBD1. CDR1 is SGHDT, CDR2 YYEEEE, per germline. The trim removed 0 bases at V and 4 bases at J, leaving 3 bases unmatched. This CDR3 is built from 16 residues.

The chain carries TRBV28 and TRBJ1-2; D may be TRBD1 (6 bases). The length of the CDR3 is 17 residues. Trimming removed 11 bases at V and 3 bases at J, with 28 bases between. The germline V gene has CDR1 MDHEN and CDR2 SYDVKM. The CDR3 bases are TGTGCCTACTCAGAAGGTCCAACAGGGCGAGGGGACTATGGCTACACCTTC. It is translated as CAYSEGPTGRGDYGYTF.

This chain connects TRBV15 to TRBJ2-7; perhaps TRBD1 as D (7 bases). Per germline, CDR1 LNHNV and CDR2 YYDKDF (reference sequence). Between the trimmed V and J ends, which lost 3 bases and 1 base, there was a span of 13 bases. This CDR3 has 15 residues. The CDR3 nucleotides are TGTGCCACCAGCAGTGGCCAGGGGGGATCCTACGAGCAGTACTTC. This codes for CATSSGQGGSYEQYF.

The chain combines TRBV6-1 with TRBJ2-7, with 8 bases that match TRBD1. The junction had 5 bases not matched to a gene; V was cut back by 1 base and J by 0 bases. CDR1 is MNHNS and CDR2 is SASEGT in the germline V gene. This CDR3 region has 16 residues. The CDR3 sequence: CASSEVGGTGSYEQYF. For the CDR3, the DNA is TGTGCCAGCAGTGAAGTAGGCGGGACAGGCTCCTACGAGCAGTACTTC.

The chain recombines TRBV28 with TRBJ1-2, with D perhaps matching TRBD1 (5 bases). The CDR3 runs 14 residues. Trimming took 4 bases from V and 2 from J, leaving 11 bases between them. The germline CDR1 and CDR2 sequences are MDHEN and SYDVKM. In DNA form, the CDR3 reads TGTGCCAGCAGTTCCCTCAGGGTGAACTATGGCTACACCTTC. Its translation is CASSSLRVNYGYTF.

J is TRBJ1-1 and V is TRBV7-6; no clear D gene. The V gene lost 2 bases and the J gene lost 2 bases, with 6 bases spanning the gap. CDR1 and CDR2 (germline): SGHVS, FNYEAQ. This CDR3 has 13 residues. The CDR3 DNA reads as TGTGCCAGCAGCTTACAGGTAAACACTGAAGCTTTCTTT. The encoded protein is CASSLQVNTEAFF. The full variable domain, with the rest looked up from reference TRBV7-6 and TRBJ1-1, is GAGVSQSPRYKVTKRGQDVALRCDPISGHVSLYWYRQALGQGPEFLTYFNYEAQQDKSGLPNDRFSAERPEGSISTLTIQRTEQRDSAMYRCASSLQVNTEAFFGQGTRLTVV.

To note about this clone: Mismatch with germline at one junction end may stem from a read error. V gene TRBV7-7 combines with J gene TRBJ2-7; D is perhaps TRBD1 (5 bases). Germline CDR1 reads SSHAT; CDR2 reads FNYEAQ (reference sequence). The CDR3 is made up of 12 amino acids. The CDR3 reads CASSSTVYEQYF. CDR3 DNA: TGTGCTAGCAGCTCGACAGTCTACGAGCAGTACTTC.

J is TRBJ2-7 and V is TRBV15, with no clear D. Trimming took 5 bases from V and 0 from J, leaving 11 bases between them. The V gene's germline CDR1 is LNHNV and CDR2 YYDKDF (reference sequence). This CDR3 region has 14 residues. In DNA, the CDR3 is TGTGCCACCAGCGCGATAGATCGCTCCTACGAGCAGTACTTC. This codes for CATSAIDRSYEQYF.

The chain combines TRBV28 with TRBJ1-1; D ambiguous. Germline CDR1 is MDHEN and CDR2 is SYDVKM. Trimming shortened V by 2 bases and J by 8 bases, and 12 bases separated the two germline ends. The CDR3 length is 13 residues. The DNA of the CDR3 is TGTGCCAGCAGTTTAGGCGGTCGAGAGGAAGCTTTCTTT. It is translated as CASSLGGREEAFF.

The rearrangement joins TRBV4-3 to TRBJ2-1, with 10 bases identical to TRBD2. Germline V gives CDR1 LGHNA, CDR2 YSLEER. Germline trimming cut 4 bases from V and 4 bases from J; bases unmatched to any gene: 19. The CDR3 spans 20 residues. The CDR3 nucleotides read TGCGCCAGCAGCCCCCTGATCACTAGCGGGACTCCTAGTCAATACAATGAGCAGTTCTTC. Its translation: CASSPLITSGTPSQYNEQFF.

CDR3 bases: TGTGCCAGTGGTGGGTGGGGCGGCATTCAGTACTTC. Residues: CASGGWGGIQYF. This chain links TRBV19 with TRBJ2-4, with a tentative D call TRBD1 (5 bases). V was clipped by 8 bases and J by 9 bases, with 14 bases between them. The germline V gene encodes CDR1 LNHDA and CDR2 SQIVND (reference sequence). The CDR3 runs to 12 residues.

This sequence joins TRBV5-1 and TRBJ2-1; 13 nucleotides match TRBD2. The CDR3 contains 18 residues. V lost 8 bases, J lost 8 bases, and 19 bases stayed unmatched. Germline assignment: CDR1 SGHRS and CDR2 YFSETQ. The CDR3 region is CASTGWQGLAGPYHEQFF. CDR3 nucleotides: TGCGCCAGTACAGGGTGGCAGGGACTAGCGGGACCCTATCATGAGCAGTTCTTC.

The J gene is TRBJ1-2, the V gene TRBV12-5, with D tentatively TRBD1 (6 bases). Germline V lookup: CDR1 LGHNT, CDR2 FRNRAP. This CDR3 contains 16 residues. The V end was cut by 3 bases, the J end by 7 bases, with 21 bases between. The CDR3 region has the DNA TGTGCTAGTGGTTTCGGGAGGGACATGATTAGCGGTGGCTACACCTTC. It translates to CASGFGRDMISGGYTF.

As concerns this clone: The sample carries other DNA sequences with the same CDR3. V and J are TRBV4-3 and TRBJ2-3; 8 positions match TRBD2. Germline V gene sequence: CDR1 LGHNA, CDR2 YSLEER. Germline trimming cut 0 bases from V and 5 bases from J; bases unmatched to any gene: 4. The CDR3 is 15 residues long. The DNA of the CDR3 is TGCGCCAGCAGCCAAGATCGTCTAGCGGGAGATACGCAGTATTTT. As protein: CASSQDRLAGDTQYF.

This clone was seen just once. The rearrangement joins TRBV30 to TRBJ1-6; D gene unclear. V was cut by 5 bases and J by 5 bases, with 10 bases left in between. This CDR3 comprises 13 residues. The germline gives CDR1 GTSNPN, CDR2 SVGIG (reference sequence). This chain's CDR3 is CAWQRAHNSPLHF. CDR3 coding DNA: TGTGCCTGGCAGAGGGCCCATAATTCACCCCTCCACTTT.

This chain links TRBV27 with TRBJ2-1, with a possible D match to TRBD1 (5 bases). Germline CDR1 and CDR2: MNHEY and SMNVEV (reference sequence). The CDR3 totals 11 residues. Trimming pared 6 bases from V and 10 bases from J, leaving 10 bases between. The CDR3 loop is CASRGLREQFF. CDR3 in DNA: TGTGCCAGCAGGGGGCTCAGGGAGCAGTTCTTC.

This rearrangement joins TRBV6-5 to TRBJ2-7, with TRBD1 matching 7 bases. The CDR3 sequence is 15 residues long. The junction had 9 bases not matched to a gene; V was cut back by 2 bases and J by 5 bases. Looked up from germline, CDR1 is MNHEY and CDR2 is SVGAGI. The CDR3 sequence is CASSYRDSLPHEQYF. The DNA of the CDR3 is TGTGCCAGCAGTTACCGGGACAGCCTCCCCCACGAGCAGTACTTC.

V and J are TRBV5-4 and TRBJ2-7; the D gene is possibly TRBD2 (5 bases). V was pared by 1 base and J by 7 bases, with 15 bases between. This CDR3 has 14 residues. Per germline, CDR1 SGHNT and CDR2 YYREEE (reference sequence). The CDR3 loop is CASSLPLAPGEQYF. Written as DNA, the CDR3 is TGTGCCAGCAGCTTGCCTCTAGCCCCGGGAGAGCAGTACTTC.

This sequence joins TRBV4-1 and TRBJ2-3; 11 bases fit TRBD2. Germline V gene lookup returns CDR1 MGHRA and CDR2 YSYEKL. V shed 0 bases, J shed 4 bases, and the junction held 9 bases outside the gene matches. The CDR3 runs 18 residues. Here the CDR3 DNA reads TGCGCCAGCAGCCAAGAACTAGCGGGGGCCCTTCTCTCAGATACGCAGTATTTT. It codes for CASSQELAGALLSDTQYF.

About this clone itself: One end of the junction varies from germline; a read error may be responsible. The chain couples TRBV5-6 to TRBJ2-7, with 9 bases identical to TRBD1. CDR3 length: 13 residues. Germline V gene data show CDR1 as SGHDT and CDR2 as YYEEEE. The CDR3 is CASSLGRGDRGDF. In nucleotides, the CDR3 is TGTGCCAGCAGCCTGGGGAGAGGTGACAGGGGGGACTTC.

The chain uses TRBV27 and TRBJ2-1, with a tentative D call TRBD2 (6 bases). The V and J ends lost 0 bases and 7 bases respectively, with 13 bases between them. Per the germline V gene, CDR1 is MNHEY and CDR2 is SMNVEV (reference sequence). The CDR3 covers 15 residues. CDR3 residues: CASSLSQEGWNEQFF. CDR3 nucleotide sequence: TGTGCCAGCAGTTTATCACAGGAGGGGTGGAATGAGCAGTTCTTC.

The V and J genes are TRBV7-2 and TRBJ2-5; no firm D call. Germline V lookup: CDR1 SGHTA, CDR2 FQGNSA. The CDR3 is 13 residues long. With 7 bases removed from V and 2 bases from J, the gap between germline ends came to 11 bases. The CDR3 DNA follows: TGTGCCAGCACCTTGAGCTGGCAAGAGACCCAGTACTTC. Encoded protein: CASTLSWQETQYF. Combining the CDR3 with reference TRBV7-2 and TRBJ2-5 gives the whole variable domain GAGVSQSPSNKVTEKGKDVELRCDPISGHTALYWYRQSLGQGLEFLIYFQGNSAPDKSGLPSDRFSAERTGGSVSTLTIQRTQQEDSAVYLCASTLSWQETQYFGPGTRLLVL.